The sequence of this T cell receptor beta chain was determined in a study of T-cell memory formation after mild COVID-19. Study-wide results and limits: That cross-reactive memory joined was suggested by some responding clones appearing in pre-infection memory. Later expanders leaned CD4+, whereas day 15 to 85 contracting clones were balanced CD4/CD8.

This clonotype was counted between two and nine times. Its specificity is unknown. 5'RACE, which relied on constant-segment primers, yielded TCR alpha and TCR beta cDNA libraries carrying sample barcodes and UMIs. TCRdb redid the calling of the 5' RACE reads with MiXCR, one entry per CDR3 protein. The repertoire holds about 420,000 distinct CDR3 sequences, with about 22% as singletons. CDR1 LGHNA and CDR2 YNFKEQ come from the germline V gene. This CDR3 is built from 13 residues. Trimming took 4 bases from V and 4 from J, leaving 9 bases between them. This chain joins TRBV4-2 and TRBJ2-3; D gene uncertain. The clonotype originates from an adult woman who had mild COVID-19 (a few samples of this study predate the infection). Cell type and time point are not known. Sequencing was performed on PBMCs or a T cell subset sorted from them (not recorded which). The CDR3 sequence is CASSPDRSDTQYF. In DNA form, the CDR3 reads TGTGCCAGCAGCCCGGACCGGTCAGATACGCAGTATTTT.